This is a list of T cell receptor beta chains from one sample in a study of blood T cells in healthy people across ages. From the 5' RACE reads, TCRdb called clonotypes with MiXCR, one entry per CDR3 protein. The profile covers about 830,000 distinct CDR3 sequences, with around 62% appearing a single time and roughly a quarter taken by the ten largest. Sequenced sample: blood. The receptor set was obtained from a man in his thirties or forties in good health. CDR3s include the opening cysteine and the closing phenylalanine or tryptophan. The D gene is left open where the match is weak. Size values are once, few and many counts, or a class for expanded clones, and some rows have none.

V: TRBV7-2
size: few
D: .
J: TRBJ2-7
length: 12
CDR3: CAIQESTYEQYF
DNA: TGTGCCATACAGGAGTCGACCTACGAGCAGTACTTC

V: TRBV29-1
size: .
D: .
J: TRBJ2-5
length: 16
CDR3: CSVPRRCRQAQETQYF
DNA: TGCAGCGTTCCGCGACGATGTAGACAAGCCCAAGAGACCCAGTACTTC

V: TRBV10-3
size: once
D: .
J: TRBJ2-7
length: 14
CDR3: CAISGSGNSYEQYF
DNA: TGTGCCATCAGTGGGTCCGGGAACTCCTACGAGCAGTACTTC

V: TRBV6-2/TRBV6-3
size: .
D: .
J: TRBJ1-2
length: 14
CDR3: CASSYTGAGYGYTF
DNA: TGTGCCAGCAGTTACACTGGGGCCGGCTATGGCTACACCTTC

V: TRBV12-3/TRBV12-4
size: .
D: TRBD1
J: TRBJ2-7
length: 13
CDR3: CASSWGTVYEQYF
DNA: TGTGCCAGCAGTTGGGGGACAGTCTACGAGCAGTACTTC

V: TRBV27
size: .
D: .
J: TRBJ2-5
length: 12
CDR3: CASSMYQETQYF
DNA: TGTGCCAGCAGTATGTACCAAGAGACCCAGTACTTC

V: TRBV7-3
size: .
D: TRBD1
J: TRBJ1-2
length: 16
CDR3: CASSGQTGGPQDGYTF
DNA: TGTGCCAGCAGCGGCCAAACAGGGGGCCCCCAGGATGGCTACACCTTC

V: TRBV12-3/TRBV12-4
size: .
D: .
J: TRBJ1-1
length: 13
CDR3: CASSMGPAWEAFF
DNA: TGTGCCAGCAGTATGGGACCTGCCTGGGAAGCTTTCTTT

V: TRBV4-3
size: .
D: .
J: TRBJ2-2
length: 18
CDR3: CASSQDRVARGASGELFF
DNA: TGCGCCAGCAGCCAAGATCGGGTAGCTAGGGGAGCGTCCGGGGAGCTGTTTTTT

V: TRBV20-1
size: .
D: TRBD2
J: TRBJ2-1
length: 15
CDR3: CSAPLAGAQWNEQFF
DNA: TGCAGTGCCCCACTAGCGGGGGCCCAATGGAATGAGCAGTTCTTC

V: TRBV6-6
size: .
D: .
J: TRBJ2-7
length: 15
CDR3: CASSYSRGTYNEQYF
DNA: TGTGCCAGCAGTTACTCGAGGGGGACCTACAATGAGCAGTACTTC

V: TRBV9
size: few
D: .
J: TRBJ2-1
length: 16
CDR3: CASSAIDRLTYNEQFF
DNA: TGTGCCAGCAGCGCCATAGACAGGCTGACCTACAATGAGCAGTTCTTC

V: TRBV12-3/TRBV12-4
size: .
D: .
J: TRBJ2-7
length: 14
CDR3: CASSSGGGLYEQYF
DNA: TGTGCCAGCAGTTCAGGGGGGGGGCTATACGAGCAGTACTTC

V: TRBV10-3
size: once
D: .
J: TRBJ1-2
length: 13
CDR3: CAISVAGDYGYTF
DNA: TGTGCCATCAGTGTAGCCGGGGACTATGGCTACACCTTC

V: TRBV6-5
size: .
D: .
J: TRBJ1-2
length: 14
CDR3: CASSSPTVNYGYTF
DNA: TGTGCCAGCAGTTCCCCGACTGTTAACTATGGCTACACCTTC

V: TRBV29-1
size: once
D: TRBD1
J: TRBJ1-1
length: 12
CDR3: CSVGGQHTEAFF
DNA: TGCAGCGTTGGGGGACAGCACACTGAAGCTTTCTTT

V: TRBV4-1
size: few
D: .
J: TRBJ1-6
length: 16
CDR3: CASSREGGIQGSPLHF
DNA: TGCGCCAGCAGCCGAGAAGGGGGTATCCAGGGTTCACCCCTCCACTTT

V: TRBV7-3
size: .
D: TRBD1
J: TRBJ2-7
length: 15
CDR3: CASSLSGTGNYEQYF
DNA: TGTGCCAGCAGCTTAAGTGGGACAGGGAACTACGAGCAGTACTTC

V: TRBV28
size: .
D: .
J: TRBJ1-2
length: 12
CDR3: CASRRVENGYTF
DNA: TGTGCCAGCAGACGGGTGGAAAATGGCTACACCTTC

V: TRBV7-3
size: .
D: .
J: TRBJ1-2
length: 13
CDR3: CASSLMYGGGYTF
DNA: TGTGCCAGCAGCTTAATGTATGGGGGAGGCTACACCTTC